This T cell receptor beta chain came from a study of shared clonotypes between healthy human individuals. Whole-study findings and limits: Some naive CD4 clonotypes, around 4.7%, turned up in common across four donors. As a rule, naive subsets had a larger estimated richness than memory subsets.

CDR1 and CDR2 (germline): SGHDT, YYEEEE. The length of the CDR3 is 15 residues. Deletions cut 2 bases from V and 3 bases from J, with 15 bases between. Profiling relied on immunoSEQ multiplex PCR, and the TCRdb table lists in-frame clones only, not all of them. This sample has around 690,000 clones; about 92% occur once, and the top ten carry more than 30%. A note on this clone: Antigen unknown.

The chain combines TRBV5-6 with TRBJ2-7; a weak D match, TRBD1 (6 bases). This TCR was sampled from a young man in good health. Some clones in this sample may be carry-over from other donors' samples. The specimen was memory CD8+ T cells from PBMCs. Sample subset: CD45RO+ cells pooled with CCR7-negative TemRA cells. CDR3 coding DNA: TGTGCCAGCAGCTTACAGGGTTCCTCCGTCTACGAGCAGTACTTC. This encodes CASSLQGSSVYEQYF.